This TCR beta chain was captured by sequencing in a study of blood T cell repertoires in COVID-19. In the study overall: The United States, Italy and Spain supplied acute and convalescent COVID-19 samples.

Looked up from germline, CDR1 is KGHDR and CDR2 is SFDVKD. The V gene lost 1 base and the J gene lost 9 bases, with 18 bases spanning the gap. This CDR3 contains 16 residues. TCRdb's copy holds only in-frame clones and misses some; the assay was immunoSEQ multiplex PCR. Here the sample spans 75,000 to 90,000 clones, 70% to 90% being singletons. V and J are TRBV24-1 and TRBJ2-1, with a tentative D call TRBD2 (6 bases). The sequencing sample was made of peripheral blood. The sequence was collected from an elderly man with active or convalescent COVID-19. CDR3 nucleotides: TGTGCCACCAGTGATTTCAAGGGCGGGGAGATTTCTGAGCAGTTCTTC. This sequence encodes CATSDFKGGEISEQFF.